This passage covers 29 T cell receptor beta chains from one sample sequenced in a study of blood T cell repertoires in COVID-19. Sequenced by immunoSEQ multiplex PCR; TCRdb stores in-frame clones only, minus some. The sample includes hundreds of thousands of clones, 70% to 90% of them seen just once. Sequencing input: peripheral blood. The receptors shown here come from a woman in her forties or fifties with COVID-19, enrolled during active disease.

This clone was found once. This chain joins TRBV5-1 and TRBJ1-2; D might be TRBD1 (6 bases). Trimming took 0 bases from V and 4 from J, leaving 13 bases between them. The CDR3 contains 15 residues. Germline values: CDR1 SGHRS, CDR2 YFSETQ. The CDR3 region is CASSLAGGQIYGYTF. Written as DNA, the CDR3 is TGCGCCAGCAGCTTGGCGGGTGGACAGATCTATGGCTACACCTTC. The whole variable domain, remainder taken from reference TRBV5-1 and TRBJ1-2, is KAGVTQTPRYLIKTRGQQVTLSCSPISGHRSVSWYQQTPGQGLQFLFEYFSETQRNKGNFPGRFSGRQFSNSRSEMNVSTLELGDSALYLCASSLAGGQIYGYTFGSGTRLTVV.

This clone was counted a few times. The rearrangement uses TRBV30 and TRBJ1-4, with D tentatively TRBD1 (6 bases). Germline CDR1 reads GTSNPN; CDR2 reads SVGIG (reference sequence). Trimming left V 2 bases short and J 8 bases short, with 12 bases between. The CDR3 sequence is 13 residues long. This chain's CDR3 is CAWSLDSGEKLFF. The CDR3 nucleotides read TGTGCCTGGAGTTTGGACAGTGGCGAAAAACTGTTTTTT.

V gene TRBV9 combines with J gene TRBJ1-1, with D possibly TRBD1 on 6 matching bases. This CDR3 is built from 17 residues. Trimming took off 2 bases at V and 0 bases at J, with 17 bases between the two ends. CDR1 and CDR2 (germline): SGDLS, YYNGEE. As DNA, the CDR3 is TGTGCCAGCAGCGTCCGGCAGGGGTTTGAGATGAACACTGAAGCTTTCTTT. Protein sequence: CASSVRQGFEMNTEAFF.

The V and J genes are TRBV6-5 and TRBJ2-7; D may be TRBD2 (6 bases). The germline CDR1 and CDR2 sequences are MNHEY and SVGAGI. The CDR3 is 12 residues long. Trimming removed 2 bases at V and 6 bases at J, with 8 bases between. The CDR3 loop is CASSYGGLEQYF. CDR3 nucleotide sequence: TGTGCCAGCAGTTACGGAGGGCTCGAGCAGTACTTC.

The rearrangement joins TRBV30 to TRBJ1-1; no clear D. The germline V gene has CDR1 GTSNPN and CDR2 SVGIG (reference sequence). With 3 bases removed from V and 3 bases from J, the gap between germline ends came to 5 bases. This CDR3 comprises 11 residues. CDR3 nucleotides: TGTGCCTGGAGGTATTACACTGAAGCTTTCTTT. This gives the protein CAWRYYTEAFF.

This chain links TRBV24-1 with TRBJ2-3; 12 nucleotides align to TRBD2. Germline V CDR1 and CDR2: KGHDR, SFDVKD. The CDR3 totals 18 residues. The trim removed 4 bases at V and 2 bases at J, leaving 9 bases unmatched. CDR3 region: CATSDPLTSGGLTDTQYF. CDR3 coding DNA: TGTGCCACCAGTGACCCTCTTACTAGCGGGGGGCTCACAGATACGCAGTATTTT.

This clone was seen a single time. The chain couples TRBV3-1 (or the pseudogene TRBV3-2) to TRBJ1-2, with 8 bases matching TRBD1. The CDR3 has 15 residues. CDR1 is LGHDT and CDR2 is YNNKEL in the germline V gene (reference sequence). J gave up 4 bases and V 6 bases, and 10 bases lay outside the gene matches. The CDR3 is CASSPRPTGAYGYTF. CDR3 nucleotide sequence: TGTGCCAGCAGTCCCCGACCGACAGGGGCCTATGGCTACACCTTC.

This chain connects TRBV6-5 to TRBJ2-5; D perhaps matches TRBD2 (7 bases). Per the germline V gene, CDR1 is MNHEY and CDR2 is SVGAGI. The V end lost 7 bases, the J end lost 5 bases, and 17 bases lay between the germline ends. The CDR3 is 14 amino acids. The CDR3 is CASIEGGARETQYF. The CDR3, as DNA: TGTGCCAGCATCGAAGGGGGGGCAAGGGAGACCCAGTACTTC.

The V and J genes are TRBV7-3 and TRBJ1-1; D is perhaps TRBD1 (5 bases). V lost 3 bases to trimming and J lost 3 bases, with 8 bases between them. The CDR3 is 13 residues long. Germline loops: CDR1 SGHTA, CDR2 FQGTGA. The CDR3 bases are TGTGCCAGCAGCTTTGACAGATACACTGAAGCTTTCTTT. Translated, it gives CASSFDRYTEAFF.

The rearrangement uses TRBV19 and TRBJ2-3; TRBD2 matches 9 bases. Germline V lookup: CDR1 LNHDA, CDR2 SQIVND (reference sequence). V lost 3 bases and J lost 7; bases outside the gene matches: 5. This CDR3 is 14 amino acids long. The CDR3 nucleotides are TGTGCCAGTAGTATGGGAGCGGGGGGCCATACGCAGTATTTT. As protein: CASSMGAGGHTQYF. The complete variable domain, with remaining parts taken from reference TRBV19 and TRBJ2-3, reads DGGITQSPKYLFRKEGQNVTLSCEQNLNHDAMYWYRQDPGQGLRLIYYSQIVNDFQKGDIAEGYSVSREKKESFPLTVTSAQKNPTAFYLCASSMGAGGHTQYFGPGTRLTVL.

As concerns this clone: This specimen includes other DNA sequences encoding the same CDR3. CDR3 region: CASSPSGSGNTIYF. The CDR3 nucleotides read TGTGCCAGCTCACCATCAGGGTCGGGAAACACCATATATTTT. The chain links TRBV18 to TRBJ1-3; perhaps TRBD1 as D (5 bases). With 2 bases removed from V and 4 bases from J, the gap between germline ends came to 9 bases. Germline CDR1 is KGHSH and CDR2 is LQKENI. CDR3 length equals 14 residues.

The chain couples TRBV19 to TRBJ2-7; TRBD1 aligns across 7 bases. The CDR3 covers 14 residues. V lost 5 bases and J lost 7; bases outside the gene matches: 11. The germline V gene encodes CDR1 LNHDA and CDR2 SQIVND (reference sequence). The DNA for the CDR3 is TGTGCCAGTAGTCAACAGGGGACGGTTCAAGAGCAGTACTTC. Its protein product is CASSQQGTVQEQYF. Combining the CDR3 with reference TRBV19 and TRBJ2-7 gives the whole variable domain DGGITQSPKYLFRKEGQNVTLSCEQNLNHDAMYWYRQDPGQGLRLIYYSQIVNDFQKGDIAEGYSVSREKKESFPLTVTSAQKNPTAFYLCASSQQGTVQEQYFGPGTRLTVT.

The V call is TRBV19, the J call TRBJ2-7, with TRBD2 matching over 9 bases. This CDR3 has 16 amino acids. J gave up 3 bases and V 0 bases, and 6 bases lay outside the gene matches. CDR1 and CDR2 (germline): LNHDA, SQIVND (reference sequence). CDR3 in DNA: TGTGCCAGTAGTATAGATGGCGGGGGGGCCGTCTACGAGCAGTACTTC. This codes for CASSIDGGGAVYEQYF.

J is TRBJ1-1 and V is TRBV9, with 10 bases aligning to TRBD1. The CDR3 length is 15 residues. J gave up 6 bases and V 4 bases, and 9 bases lay outside the gene matches. Germline CDR1 SGDLS, CDR2 YYNGEE. The CDR3: CASSPWTGGDPEAFF. In DNA, the CDR3 is TGTGCCAGCAGCCCCTGGACAGGGGGGGACCCTGAAGCTTTCTTT.

This clone was recorded only once. CDR3 region: CASSSPQGMDTGELFF. CDR3 DNA: TGCGCCAGCAGTTCTCCTCAGGGTATGGACACCGGGGAGCTGTTTTTT. The V call is TRBV5-1, the J call TRBJ2-2; possibly TRBD1 for D (5 bases). Germline V gene data show CDR1 as SGHRS and CDR2 as YFSETQ. This CDR3 region has 16 residues. The V end lost 5 bases, the J end lost 3 bases, and 17 bases lay between the germline ends.

This chain joins TRBV7-9 and TRBJ1-4; TRBD1 is a possible D gene (6 bases). Trimming cost V 5 bases and J 4 bases, with 14 bases left between them. The CDR3 sequence is 15 residues long. CDR1 and CDR2 (germline): SEHNR, FQNEAQ (reference sequence). CDR3 protein: CASSPYREINEKLFF. In nucleotides, the CDR3 is TGTGCCAGCAGCCCGTACAGGGAAATTAATGAAAAACTGTTTTTT. Looking up the rest from reference TRBV7-9 and TRBJ1-4 gives the full variable domain: DTGVSQNPRHKITKRGQNVTFRCDPISEHNRLYWYRQTLGQGPEFLTYFQNEAQLEKSRLLSDRFSAERPKGSFSTLEIQRTEQGDSAMYLCASSPYREINEKLFFGSGTQLSVL.

The CDR3 loop is CASSIRTGGNQETQYF. CDR3 bases: TGTGCCAGTAGTATCCGGACAGGGGGTAACCAAGAGACCCAGTACTTC. The gene calls are TRBV19 and TRBJ2-5; 10 bases are a match to TRBD1. Germline V gene data show CDR1 as LNHDA and CDR2 as SQIVND (reference sequence). The J segment lost 0 bases and the V segment lost 3 bases, leaving 4 bases of the junction unmatched. The CDR3 is made up of 16 amino acids.

The chain employs TRBV4-2 and TRBJ2-3, with TRBD2 matching over 11 bases. The CDR3 is made up of 18 amino acids. Germline-derived CDR1 and CDR2 are LGHNA and YNFKEQ. After removal of 4 bases from V and 0 bases from J, the junction contained 9 bases not matched to a gene. CDR3 in amino acids: CASSPGLAENLSTDTQYF. The CDR3 DNA follows: TGTGCCAGCAGCCCGGGACTAGCGGAAAACCTTAGCACAGATACGCAGTATTTT.

The chain couples TRBV19 to TRBJ1-1; 9 nucleotides agree with TRBD1. The length of the CDR3 is 13 residues. The germline gives CDR1 LNHDA, CDR2 SQIVND (reference sequence). Trimming removed 8 bases from V and 0 bases from J; junction bases left unmatched: 1. The CDR3 nucleotides read TGTGCCAGTGGGACAGGGATGAACACTGAAGCTTTCTTT. Translated: CASGTGMNTEAFF.

The chain is built from TRBV20-1 and TRBJ1-4; the match to TRBD1 covers 11 bases. There are 16 residues in the CDR3. J gave up 8 bases and V 3 bases, and 11 bases lay outside the gene matches. Germline CDR1 and CDR2: DFQATT and SNEGSKA (reference sequence). The CDR3 bases are TGCAGTGCTAGTGGGACAGGGGGAAGGGCGGAAGAAAAACTGTTTTTT. It yields the protein CSASGTGGRAEEKLFF.

The rearrangement joins TRBV7-2 to TRBJ1-5, with D hard to call. The germline CDR1 and CDR2 sequences are SGHTA and FQGNSA. The CDR3 runs to 14 residues. With 1 base removed from V and 3 bases from J, the gap between germline ends came to 7 bases. CDR3 region: CASSLGGYNQPQHF. The CDR3 DNA is TGTGCCAGCAGCTTAGGCGGGTACAATCAGCCCCAGCATTTT. The whole variable domain, remainder taken from reference TRBV7-2 and TRBJ1-5, is GAGVSQSPSNKVTEKGKDVELRCDPISGHTALYWYRQSLGQGLEFLIYFQGNSAPDKSGLPSDRFSAERTGGSVSTLTIQRTQQEDSAVYLCASSLGGYNQPQHFGDGTRLSIL.

This clone has only a few counts. The chain has TRBV7-8 and TRBJ1-6; 7 bases agree with TRBD1. The V and J ends lost 0 bases and 10 bases, in that order; junction bases with no gene match: 9. The CDR3 is made up of 16 amino acids. Germline CDR1 and CDR2: SGHVS and FQNEAQ. The CDR3 reads CASSLARATGASPLHF. The CDR3 DNA follows: TGTGCCAGCAGCTTAGCGCGGGCAACAGGGGCCTCACCCCTCCACTTT.

The chain employs TRBV5-1 and TRBJ2-3, with D possibly being TRBD2 (5 bases). The CDR3 spans 16 residues. Germline V gene sequence: CDR1 SGHRS, CDR2 YFSETQ. Trimming left V 4 bases short and J 0 bases short, with 15 bases between. CDR3 bases: TGCGCCAGCAGCGAAAACGGCGGGCGAAGCACAGATACGCAGTATTTT. Its translation: CASSENGGRSTDTQYF.

The V call is TRBV9, the J call TRBJ2-2, with 11 bases matching TRBD1. Germline V gene lookup returns CDR1 SGDLS and CDR2 YYNGEE. CDR3 length equals 16 residues. V trimming: 4 bases; J trimming: 4 bases; junction bases outside the gene matches: 6. CDR3 in amino acids: CASSPSDRGPTGELFF. For the CDR3, the DNA is TGTGCCAGCAGCCCATCGGACAGGGGGCCCACCGGGGAGCTGTTTTTT.

The J gene is TRBJ2-1, the V gene TRBV7-2, with 9 bases aligning to TRBD2. The CDR3 runs to 15 residues. V lost 1 base to trimming and J lost 7 bases; unmatched junction nucleotides: 5. The germline CDR1 and CDR2 sequences are SGHTA and FQGNSA. The CDR3, as DNA: TGTGCCAGCAGCTTAGTAAGCGGGGGGTCGAATGAGCAGTTCTTC. This sequence encodes CASSLVSGGSNEQFF.

The rearrangement links TRBV5-1 to TRBJ2-7; D perhaps matches TRBD1 (5 bases). Germline V gene sequence: CDR1 SGHRS, CDR2 YFSETQ. The CDR3 totals 15 residues. The V and J ends lost 2 bases and 1 base respectively, with 13 bases between them. In DNA form, the CDR3 reads TGCGCCAGCAGCTTCACAGGCGATACTTCCTACGAGCAGTACTTC. It encodes CASSFTGDTSYEQYF.

A few counts support this clone. The rearrangement joins TRBV27 to TRBJ1-1, with 7 bases matching TRBD1. The J segment lost 11 bases and the V segment lost 2 bases, leaving 11 bases of the junction unmatched. The length of the CDR3 is 14 residues. CDR1 is MNHEY, CDR2 SMNVEV, per germline (reference sequence). CDR3 loop: CASSLEGAGQWAFF. The CDR3 coding sequence is TGTGCCAGCAGTTTAGAGGGGGCCGGCCAATGGGCTTTCTTT.

The chain recombines TRBV29-1 with TRBJ1-2; tentatively, D is TRBD1 (6 bases). CDR1 is SQVTM, CDR2 ANQGSEA, per germline. The CDR3 length is 13 residues. Trimming removed 4 bases at V and 3 bases at J, with 12 bases between. CDR3 nucleotide sequence: TGCAGCGTTGTATTCCCAGGGGACTATGGCTACACCTTC. Its protein is CSVVFPGDYGYTF. The full variable domain, with the rest looked up from reference TRBV29-1 and TRBJ1-2, is SAVISQKPSRDICQRGTSLTIQCQVDSQVTMMFWYRQQPGQSLTLIATANQGSEATYESGFVIDKFPISRPNLTFSTLTVSNMSPEDSSIYLCSVVFPGDYGYTFGSGTRLTVV.

This clone showed up just once. V is TRBV19 and J is TRBJ1-3, with 7 bases that match TRBD1. There are 14 residues in the CDR3. Trimming cost V 9 bases and J 0 bases; bases outside gene matches: 5. Germline-derived CDR1 and CDR2 are LNHDA and SQIVND (reference sequence). CDR3 amino acids: CASTDRASGNTIYF. CDR3 in DNA: TGTGCCAGCACCGACAGGGCCTCTGGAAACACCATATATTTT.